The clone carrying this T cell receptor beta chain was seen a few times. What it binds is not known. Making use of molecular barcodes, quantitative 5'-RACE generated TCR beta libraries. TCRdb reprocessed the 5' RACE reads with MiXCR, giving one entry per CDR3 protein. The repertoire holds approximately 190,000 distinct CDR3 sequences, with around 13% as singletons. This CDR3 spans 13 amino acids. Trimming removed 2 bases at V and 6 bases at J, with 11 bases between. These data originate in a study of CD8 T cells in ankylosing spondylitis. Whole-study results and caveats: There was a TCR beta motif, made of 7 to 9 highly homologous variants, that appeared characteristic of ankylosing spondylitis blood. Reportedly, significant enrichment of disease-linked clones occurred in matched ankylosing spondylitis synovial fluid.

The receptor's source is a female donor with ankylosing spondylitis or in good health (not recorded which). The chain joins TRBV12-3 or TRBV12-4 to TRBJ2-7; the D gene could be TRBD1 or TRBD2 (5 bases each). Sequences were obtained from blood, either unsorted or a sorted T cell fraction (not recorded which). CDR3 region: CASSLLGGGEQYF. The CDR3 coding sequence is TGTGCCAGCAGTTTACTCGGTGGGGGCGAGCAGTACTTC.